This T cell receptor beta chain was captured by sequencing in a study of OX40 agonist ivuxolimab in advanced cancers. For the study at large: Past anti-PD-1, anti-PD-L1 or anti-CTLA-4 therapy was accepted, and 35% to 45% had received some.

TCRdb keeps only in-frame clones here, not all; method: immunoSEQ multiplex PCR. The sample shows almost 70,000 clones, about 88% of them seen only once. Study results and limitations: The study found that CD8+ T cells averaged more expanded clones than CD4+. Some nonresponders likewise displayed low normalized T-cell clonal expansion.

This clone was detected once. What it binds is unknown. A read error may account for a junction end that differs from germline. The germline gives CDR1 MGHDK, CDR2 SYGVNS. This CDR3 region has 15 residues. Sequencing used CD4+ or CD8+ T cells sorted from blood, obtained in a trial of the OX40 agonist ivuxolimab. The clonotype comes from an adult with an advanced solid tumor such as melanoma, head and neck, liver or kidney cancer. This chain connects TRBV25-1 to TRBJ2-2, with D perhaps given as TRBD1 or TRBD2 (5 bases each). The CDR3: CARELPYRSHRGAVF. The CDR3 bases are TGTGCCAGAGAGTTGCCCTACAGGTCCCACCGGGGAGCTGTTTTT.